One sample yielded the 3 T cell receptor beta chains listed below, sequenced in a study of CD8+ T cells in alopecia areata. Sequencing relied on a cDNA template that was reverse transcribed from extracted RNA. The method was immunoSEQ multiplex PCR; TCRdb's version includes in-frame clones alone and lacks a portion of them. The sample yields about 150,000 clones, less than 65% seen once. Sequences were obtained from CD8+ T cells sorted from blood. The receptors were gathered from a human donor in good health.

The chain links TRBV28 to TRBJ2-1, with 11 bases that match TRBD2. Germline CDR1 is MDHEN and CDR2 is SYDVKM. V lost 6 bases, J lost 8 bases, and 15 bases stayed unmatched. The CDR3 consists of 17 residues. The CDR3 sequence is CASSPSPGLAVGYEQFF. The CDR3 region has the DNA TGTGCCAGCAGCCCCTCACCGGGACTAGCGGTCGGCTATGAGCAGTTCTTC.

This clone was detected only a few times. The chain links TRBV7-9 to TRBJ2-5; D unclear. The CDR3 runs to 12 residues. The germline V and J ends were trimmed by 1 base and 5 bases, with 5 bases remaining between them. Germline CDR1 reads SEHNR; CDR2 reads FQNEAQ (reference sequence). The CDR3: CASSLVKETQYF. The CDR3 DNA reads TGTGCCAGCAGCTTAGTGAAGGAGACCCAGTACTTC. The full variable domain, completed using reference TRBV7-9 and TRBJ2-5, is DTGVSQNPRHKITKRGQNVTFRCDPISEHNRLYWYRQTLGQGPEFLTYFQNEAQLEKSRLLSDRFSAERPKGSFSTLEIQRTEQGDSAMYLCASSLVKETQYFGPGTRLLVL.

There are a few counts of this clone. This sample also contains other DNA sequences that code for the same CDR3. CDR3 nucleotide sequence: TGTGCCAGCAGCGTAGGAACAGATACGCAGTATTTT. It yields the protein CASSVGTDTQYF. This chain joins TRBV9 and TRBJ2-3; no reliable D call. The CDR3 contains 12 residues. Trimming shortened V by 0 bases and J by 3 bases, and 2 bases separated the two germline ends. CDR1 and CDR2 from the germline V gene are SGDLS and YYNGEE.